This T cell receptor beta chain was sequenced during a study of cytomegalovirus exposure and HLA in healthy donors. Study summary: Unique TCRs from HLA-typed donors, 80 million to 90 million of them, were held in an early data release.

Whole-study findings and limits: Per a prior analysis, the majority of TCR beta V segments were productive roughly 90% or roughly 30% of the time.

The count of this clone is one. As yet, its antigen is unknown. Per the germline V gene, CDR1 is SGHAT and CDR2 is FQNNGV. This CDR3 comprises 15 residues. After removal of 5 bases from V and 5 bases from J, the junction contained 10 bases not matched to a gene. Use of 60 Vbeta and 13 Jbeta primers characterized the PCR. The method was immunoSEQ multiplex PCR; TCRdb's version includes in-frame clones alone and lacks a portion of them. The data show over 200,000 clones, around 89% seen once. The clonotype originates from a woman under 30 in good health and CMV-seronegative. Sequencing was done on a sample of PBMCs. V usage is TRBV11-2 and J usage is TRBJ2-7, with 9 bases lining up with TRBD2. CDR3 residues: CASSPIAGVFHEQYF. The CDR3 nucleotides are TGTGCCAGCAGCCCAATAGCGGGAGTTTTCCACGAGCAGTACTTC.